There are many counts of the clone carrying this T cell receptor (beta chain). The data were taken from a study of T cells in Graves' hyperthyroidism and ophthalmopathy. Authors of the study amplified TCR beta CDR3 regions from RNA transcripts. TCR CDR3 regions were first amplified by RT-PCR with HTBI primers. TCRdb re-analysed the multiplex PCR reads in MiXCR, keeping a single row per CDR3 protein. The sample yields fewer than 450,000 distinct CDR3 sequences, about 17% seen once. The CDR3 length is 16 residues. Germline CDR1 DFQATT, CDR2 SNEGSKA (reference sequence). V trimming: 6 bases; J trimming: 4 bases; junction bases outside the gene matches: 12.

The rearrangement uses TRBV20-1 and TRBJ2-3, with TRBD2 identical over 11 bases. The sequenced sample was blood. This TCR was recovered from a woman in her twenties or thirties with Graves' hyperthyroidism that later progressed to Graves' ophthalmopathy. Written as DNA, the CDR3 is TGCAGTGCCCCCCTAGCGGGAGGCCGAAGATCAGATACGCAGTATTTT. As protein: CSAPLAGGRRSDTQYF.